The sequence of this T cell receptor beta chain was determined in a study of PD-1 blockade in mismatch repair-deficient tumors. The CDR3 length is 16 residues. V was clipped by 3 bases and J by 4 bases, with 18 bases between them. Per the germline V gene, CDR1 is SGHRS and CDR2 is YFSETQ. Repertoires were generated with immunoSEQ multiplex PCR, while TCRdb's copy carries only in-frame clones and drops some. The repertoire consists of more than 95,000 clones, with around 83% occurring once and the leading ten covering about 13%. The V gene is TRBV5-1, the J gene TRBJ2-3; D is perhaps TRBD1 (5 bases). The sequenced sample was peripheral blood, obtained 44 weeks after starting pembrolizumab. The sequence was collected from an adult with mismatch repair-deficient cancer. This chain's CDR3 is CASSSPQGGGPDTQYF. The CDR3, as DNA: TGCGCCAGCAGCTCCCCTCAGGGTGGCGGCCCAGATACGCAGTATTTT.